This is a list of T cell receptor beta chains from one sample in a study of T cell responses to AZD1222 COVID-19 vaccine. Repertoires were generated with immunoSEQ multiplex PCR, while TCRdb's copy carries only in-frame clones and drops some. In the table there are about 150,000 clones, about 86% of which are singletons. The input for sequencing was peripheral blood, taken on day 0 of MenACWY control vaccination. All receptors derive from an adult in good health. Both conserved end residues are part of each CDR3. A D gene is named only where the DNA matches it firmly. Only part of the rows carry a size: once, few, many, or a class if the clone is expanded.

clone_size	v_call	j_call	d_call	cdr3_nt	cdr3_aa
-	TRBV29-1	TRBJ2-1	-	TGCAGCGTCCCCTCGGGATCATGGGAGCAGTTCTTC	CSVPSGSWEQFF
once	TRBV30	TRBJ2-5	-	TGTGCCTGGAGTGGACGTGAAGAGACCCAGTACTTC	CAWSGREETQYF
-	TRBV29-1	TRBJ1-4	TRBD1	TGCAGCGCCAGATCGGGACAGGCATATAATGAAAAACTGTTTTTT	CSARSGQAYNEKLFF
once	TRBV2	TRBJ2-1	-	TGTGCCAGCAGGGATCGGGGGCCAGACGATGAGCAGTTCTTC	CASRDRGPDDEQFF
-	TRBV18	TRBJ2-6	-	TGTGCCAGCCAGCCCACAGGGTCTGGGGCCAACGTCCTGACTTTC	CASQPTGSGANVLTF
-	TRBV11-2	TRBJ2-1	-	TGTGCCAGCAGGGACCTGGGGTTGCCGAATGAGCAGTTCTTC	CASRDLGLPNEQFF
-	TRBV5-5	TRBJ1-1	-	TGTGCCAGCAGCTGGGGGGTACTAATTGAAGCTTTCTTT	CASSWGVLIEAFF
once	TRBV7-6	TRBJ1-1	TRBD1	TGTGCCAGCAGGGGGACAGAGAACACTGAAGCTTTCTTT	CASRGTENTEAFF
-	TRBV28	TRBJ1-1	-	TGTGCCAGCTCGGCAGTGAACACTGAAGCTTTCTTT	CASSAVNTEAFF
-	TRBV7-8	TRBJ2-1	-	TGTGCCAGCAGCCCATGGGGGGTTGGTAGCGTTAGCTCCTACAATGAGCAGTTCTTC	CASSPWGVGSVSSYNEQFF
-	TRBV5-8	TRBJ1-1	-	TGTGCCAGCAGCTTCAGGGGAGCAGCTTTCTTT	CASSFRGAAFF
-	TRBV27	TRBJ1-6	TRBD1	TGTGCCAGCAGTTATACGGCAAGGACAGGGGGCGATTCACCCCTCCACTTT	CASSYTARTGGDSPLHF
-	TRBV29-1	TRBJ2-3	TRBD1	TGCAGCGTCCGACAGGGTAGCACAGATACGCAGTATTTT	CSVRQGSTDTQYF
-	TRBV4-3	TRBJ1-2	TRBD1	TGCGCCAGCAGCCAAGATGACAGGGGGAAGTCTGGCTACACCTTC	CASSQDDRGKSGYTF
-	TRBV12-5	TRBJ1-2	-	TGTGCTAGTGGTTTTGCTTCAGGAGACTATGGCTACACCTTC	CASGFASGDYGYTF
-	TRBV7-2	TRBJ2-1	-	TGTGCCAGCAGCTTAGTCGGGGGGCAGTATAATGAGCAGTTCTTC	CASSLVGGQYNEQFF
-	TRBV6-5	TRBJ2-2	-	TGTGCCAGCAGCTTATTAGGGGTACTTACCGGGGAGCTGTTTTTT	CASSLLGVLTGELFF
-	TRBV2	TRBJ2-7	TRBD1	TGTGCCAGCAGCGAGACCGGGACAGGGTGGGAGCAGTACTTC	CASSETGTGWEQYF
-	TRBV5-5	TRBJ2-3	-	TGTGCCAGCAGCTTGGCCTTATCGATTTCCACAGATACGCAGTATTTT	CASSLALSISTDTQYF